These 5 T cell receptor beta chains were all obtained from the same sample, sequenced in a study of blood T cell repertoires in COVID-19. Sequencing used immunoSEQ multiplex PCR; TCRdb keeps in-frame clones, though not all of them. The sample records a few hundred thousand clones, more than 75% being singletons. The sequenced material came from PBMCs or T cells enriched from blood (not recorded which). The source is a woman in her 50s who had been exposed to COVID-19.

This sequence joins TRBV18 and TRBJ1-5; D perhaps matches TRBD1 (5 bases). Germline assignment: CDR1 KGHSH and CDR2 LQKENI. V was clipped by 3 bases and J by 1 base, with 13 bases between them. The length of the CDR3 is 16 residues. Here the CDR3 reads CASSPRGEGSNQPQHF. CDR3 nucleotides: TGTGCCAGCTCACCGCGGGGGGAGGGAAGCAATCAGCCCCAGCATTTT. Drawing the rest from reference TRBV18 and TRBJ1-5, the complete variable domain is NAGVMQNPRHLVRRRGQEARLRCSPMKGHSHVYWYRQLPEEGLKFMVYLQKENIIDESGMPKERFSAEFPKEGPSILRIQQVVRGDSAAYFCASSPRGEGSNQPQHFGDGTRLSIL.

The genes are TRBV3-1 (or the pseudogene TRBV3-2) and TRBJ2-1; 9 bases line up with TRBD1. After removal of 5 bases from V and 6 bases from J, the junction contained 5 bases not matched to a gene. Germline loops: CDR1 LGHDT, CDR2 YNNKEL (reference sequence). The CDR3 contains 14 residues. In DNA form, the CDR3 reads TGTGCCAGCAGCTTCCGGACAGGGGCCAATGAGCAGTTCTTC. Encoded protein: CASSFRTGANEQFF.

This chain uses TRBV7-2 with TRBJ2-2, with D possibly matching TRBD1 (6 bases). V shed 6 bases and J shed 4 bases, with 9 bases lying between them. This CDR3 has 13 amino acids. Germline V gene data show CDR1 as SGHTA and CDR2 as FQGNSA. This chain's CDR3 is CASRQGGTGELFF. The CDR3 bases are TGTGCCAGCAGGCAAGGGGGCACCGGGGAGCTGTTTTTT.

The rearrangement links TRBV9 to TRBJ1-1; D gene ambiguous. There are 17 residues in the CDR3. Trimming cost V 4 bases and J 2 bases, with 21 bases left between them. The germline CDR1 and CDR2 sequences are SGDLS and YYNGEE. The CDR3 here is CASSLKGGPNRNTEAFF. In DNA, the CDR3 is TGTGCCAGCAGCCTAAAAGGAGGGCCAAATAGAAACACTGAAGCTTTCTTT.

The chain is built from TRBV6-6 and TRBJ1-5, with 8 bases matching TRBD1. V shed 3 bases and J 5 bases; nucleotides not matched to a gene: 3. CDR3 length: 14 amino acids. CDR1 is MNHNY, CDR2 SVGAGI, per germline (reference sequence). CDR3 sequence (DNA): TGTGCCAGCAGTTATCCAGGGGGCGATCAGCCCCAGCATTTT. Encoded protein: CASSYPGGDQPQHF.